These 20 T cell receptor beta chains were all obtained from the same sample, sequenced in a study of blood T cell repertoires in COVID-19 (dated by TCRdb to 2018 to 2020). To prepare the library, the immunoSEQ multiplex PCR assay was applied. TCRdb holds this immuneACCESS table with in-frame rearrangements only. Some clones are missing; in checked studies, unresolved V genes explain under half, and the rest has no known cause. The sample table contains 210,000 or so clones; only one count was recorded for nearly 90% of them. Of the sample, about 6.8% falls within the top ten clones. Material: peripheral blood. The receptors derive from a middle-aged woman who had recovered from COVID-19.

The chain employs TRBV5-1 and TRBJ2-7; 10 positions agree with TRBD1. The CDR3 runs to 18 residues. Looked up from germline, CDR1 is SGHRS and CDR2 is YFSETQ. Trimming took 0 bases from V and 0 from J; bases not matched to a gene: 9. DNA for the CDR3: TGCGCCAGCAGCTTGGGGACAGGGGGAGGGTTTTCCTCCTACGAGCAGTACTTC. Its protein product is CASSLGTGGGFSSYEQYF. Complete variable domain (other parts from reference TRBV5-1 and TRBJ2-7): KAGVTQTPRYLIKTRGQQVTLSCSPISGHRSVSWYQQTPGQGLQFLFEYFSETQRNKGNFPGRFSGRQFSNSRSEMNVSTLELGDSALYLCASSLGTGGGFSSYEQYFGPGTRLTVT.

The chain couples TRBV29-1 to TRBJ2-1, with D perhaps TRBD1 (5 bases). Germline lookup yields CDR1 SQVTM and CDR2 ANQGSEA. Trimming pared 4 bases from V and 3 bases from J, leaving 13 bases between. The CDR3 contains 14 residues. CDR3 in amino acids: CSVAGAWGYNEQFF. DNA of the CDR3: TGCAGCGTTGCTGGGGCCTGGGGCTACAATGAGCAGTTCTTC.

This clone was recorded once. The chain joins TRBV18 to TRBJ2-1; TRBD2 is a possible D gene (5 bases). CDR1 and CDR2 (germline): KGHSH, LQKENI. This CDR3 is built from 13 residues. Trimming cost V 3 bases and J 6 bases, with 9 bases left between them. The CDR3 coding sequence is TGTGCCAGCTCACCGAAAACTAGCAATGAGCAGTTCTTC. This gives the protein CASSPKTSNEQFF.

The chain links TRBV6-6 to TRBJ1-2; D is perhaps TRBD1 (6 bases). CDR3 size: 14 residues. V was trimmed by 6 bases and J by 8 bases, leaving 19 bases between them. CDR1 and CDR2 (germline): MNHNY, SVGAGI (reference sequence). The CDR3 DNA is TGTGCCAGCAGCCGAAACCAGGGGTCCAGAGGCTACACCTTC. Translated: CASSRNQGSRGYTF.

The chain combines TRBV10-3 with TRBJ1-4; 10 nucleotides line up with TRBD1. Germline loops: CDR1 ENHRY, CDR2 SYGVKD. Unmatched junction bases numbered 6, after V lost 4 bases and J lost 4 bases. This CDR3 contains 16 residues. CDR3 loop: CAISVTGGVGNEKLFF. As DNA, the CDR3 is TGTGCCATCAGTGTGACAGGGGGCGTCGGTAATGAAAAACTGTTTTTT.

In nucleotides, the CDR3 is TGTGCCAGCAGCACAGGAGTAGACGGGAGCACAGATACGCAGTATTTT. Translation: CASSTGVDGSTDTQYF. The chain links TRBV7-3 to TRBJ2-3, with D perhaps TRBD1 (5 bases). The ends were cut back, 5 bases at V and 0 bases at J, with 15 bases in the middle. Germline loops: CDR1 SGHTA, CDR2 FQGTGA. CDR3 length: 16 amino acids.

This chain uses TRBV19 with TRBJ1-2; 7 bases align to TRBD1. The CDR3 has 16 residues. After removal of 0 bases from V and 4 bases from J, the junction contained 8 bases not matched to a gene. Germline CDR1 is LNHDA and CDR2 is SQIVND (reference sequence). The CDR3 protein is CASSIDPSGQSYGYTF. The CDR3 coding sequence is TGTGCCAGTAGTATAGATCCATCGGGACAGTCCTATGGCTACACCTTC.

The chain recombines TRBV6-6 with TRBJ1-1, with 7 positions matching TRBD1. CDR3 size: 15 residues. Germline CDR1 MNHNY, CDR2 SVGAGI (reference sequence). J lost 3 bases, V lost 0 bases, and 4 bases had no gene match. In DNA form, the CDR3 reads TGTGCCAGCAGTTACTCCCCTACAGGGGACACTGAAGCTTTCTTT. Its protein product is CASSYSPTGDTEAFF.

This CDR3 reads CASSHAGTSGYNEQFF. Here the CDR3 DNA reads TGCGCCAGCAGCCATGCCGGGACTAGCGGGTACAATGAGCAGTTCTTC. The V and J genes are TRBV4-3 and TRBJ2-1; TRBD2 matches at 12 bases. This CDR3 is built from 16 residues. V trimming: 3 bases; J trimming: 4 bases; junction bases outside the gene matches: 4. Germline CDR1 and CDR2: LGHNA and YSLEER.

This clone was counted only a few times. The chain recombines TRBV7-9 with TRBJ1-2; 7 nucleotides agree with TRBD1. J gave up 0 bases and V 11 bases, and 6 bases lay outside the gene matches. This CDR3 region has 13 residues. From germline, CDR1 is SEHNR and CDR2 FQNEAQ (reference sequence). This CDR3 is CAGGQAPNYGYTF. The CDR3 nucleotides are TGTGCCGGCGGACAGGCTCCTAACTATGGCTACACCTTC.

This chain connects TRBV28 to TRBJ1-4, with 9 positions matching TRBD1. After removal of 6 bases from V and 6 bases from J, the junction contained 17 bases not matched to a gene. From germline, CDR1 is MDHEN and CDR2 SYDVKM. The CDR3 runs 18 residues. CDR3 in amino acids: CASSSTGGWSLRYEKLFF. CDR3 in DNA: TGTGCCAGCAGCTCGACAGGGGGTTGGAGTTTGAGATATGAAAAACTGTTTTTT.

In its sample, this clone was seen once. J is TRBJ2-7 and V is TRBV6-1; a weak D match, TRBD1 (7 bases). Germline CDR1 MNHNS, CDR2 SASEGT. The germline V and J ends were trimmed by 1 base and 1 base, with 14 bases remaining between them. The CDR3 length is 16 residues. The CDR3 DNA reads as TGTGCCAGCAGTGAAGGTCCCCAGGGGGGTTCCTACGAGCAGTACTTC. Protein product: CASSEGPQGGSYEQYF.

The V call is TRBV24-1, the J call TRBJ2-3; possibly TRBD2 for D (6 bases). Germline CDR1 is KGHDR and CDR2 is SFDVKD. The CDR3 has 15 amino acids. With 5 bases removed from V and 0 bases from J, the gap between germline ends came to 11 bases. The CDR3 reads CATSGTGTSTDTQYF. The CDR3 coding sequence is TGTGCCACCAGTGGGACGGGGACTAGCACAGATACGCAGTATTTT.

J is TRBJ1-3 and V is TRBV7-8; 9 positions match TRBD1. CDR3 length equals 15 residues. J was trimmed by 6 bases and V by 5 bases; bases with no gene match: 8. Germline V gene data show CDR1 as SGHVS and CDR2 as FQNEAQ. The DNA of the CDR3 is TGTGCCAGCAGCACGGACAGGGGTTGGGTAAACACCATATATTTT. Its protein is CASSTDRGWVNTIYF. The variable domain in full, completed from reference TRBV7-8 and TRBJ1-3, reads GAGVSQSPRYKVAKRGQDVALRCDPISGHVSLFWYQQALGQGPEFLTYFQNEAQLDKSGLPSDRFFAERPEGSVSTLKIQRTQQEDSAVYLCASSTDRGWVNTIYFGEGSWLTVV.

The rearrangement links TRBV12-3 or TRBV12-4 to TRBJ2-1; D is perhaps TRBD1 (6 bases). CDR3 size: 11 residues. Trimming took 5 bases from V and 16 from J, leaving 15 bases between them. CDR3 residues: CASSAGTLLFF. The DNA of the CDR3 is TGTGCCAGCAGTGCCGGGACATTGCTATTCTTC.

The J gene is TRBJ2-1, the V gene TRBV5-3; a possible D gene is TRBD2 (7 bases). TRBV5-3 belongs to the ORF category, with a function that is uncertain. Trimming pared 10 bases from V and 7 bases from J, leaving 15 bases between. The CDR3 is 12 amino acids. CDR3 amino acids: CAPGEGGNEQFF. The CDR3 DNA is TGTGCCCCAGGGGAGGGGGGGAATGAGCAGTTCTTC.

This rearrangement joins TRBV11-1 to TRBJ2-1, with unresolved D. The germline gives CDR1 SGHAT, CDR2 FQDESV (reference sequence). CDR3 length: 16 amino acids. V shed 1 base and J shed 0 bases, with 10 bases lying between them. The CDR3 region is CASSLGRQPSYNEQFF. CDR3 nucleotide sequence: TGTGCCAGCAGCTTAGGGCGGCAGCCCTCCTACAATGAGCAGTTCTTC.

The chain joins TRBV5-1 to TRBJ1-4; 7 bases fit TRBD1. Trimming removed 4 bases from V and 6 bases from J; junction bases left unmatched: 3. This CDR3 has 13 amino acids. In germline, CDR1 is SGHRS, CDR2 YFSETQ. CDR3 residues: CASSDRVDEKLFF. In nucleotides, the CDR3 is TGCGCCAGCAGCGACAGGGTGGATGAAAAACTGTTTTTT.

This clone was found once. CDR3 loop: CASSLSIFRQGENYGYTF. In nucleotides, the CDR3 is TGTGCCAGCAGCTTATCCATTTTCAGACAGGGGGAGAACTATGGCTACACCTTC. The chain couples TRBV7-9 to TRBJ1-2; 9 bases map to TRBD1. CDR1 is SEHNR and CDR2 is FQNEAQ in the germline V gene (reference sequence). The CDR3 is 18 amino acids. V lost 2 bases and J lost 2; bases outside the gene matches: 12. The variable domain in full, completed from reference TRBV7-9 and TRBJ1-2, reads DTGVSQNPRHKITKRGQNVTFRCDPISEHNRLYWYRQTLGQGPEFLTYFQNEAQLEKSRLLSDRFSAERPKGSFSTLEIQRTEQGDSAMYLCASSLSIFRQGENYGYTFGSGTRLTVV.

The rearrangement joins TRBV5-1 to TRBJ2-3, with D possibly TRBD2 on 5 matching bases. The CDR3 is 15 amino acids. Germline CDR1 reads SGHRS; CDR2 reads YFSETQ. The ends were cut back, 4 bases at V and 2 bases at J, with 14 bases in the middle. The DNA of the CDR3 is TGCGCCAGCAGCATCACTAGATTCCCCACAGATACGCAGTATTTT. Its protein product is CASSITRFPTDTQYF.